The entry below gives a single TCR beta chain sequence along with its context. The data stem from a study of blood T cell repertoires in COVID-19. Study in general: Spain, Italy and the United States supplied samples that represented acute and convalescent COVID-19. The analysed material was cDNA or gDNA that came from T cells, B-cell-depleted T cells, or PBMCs.

Per the authors' pipeline: Amplification with reference gene primers provided the estimates of nucleated cell counts. Clones were read by immunoSEQ multiplex PCR, and TCRdb kept only the in-frame ones, dropping some. The D gene and trimming were derived from the DNA, and the V and J assignments and clone size from that table. Of about 270,000 clones listed, approximately 90% are singletons. Germline CDR1 is SGHVS and CDR2 is FNYEAQ. This CDR3 region has 16 residues. Trimming removed 4 bases at V and 8 bases at J, with 20 bases between. Material for sequencing was peripheral blood. The rearrangement links TRBV7-6 to TRBJ2-2; maybe TRBD1 (6 bases). The receptor was derived from a man in his 60s who had recovered from COVID-19. CDR3 in DNA: TGTGCCAGCAGCTCGTCCCCGGGACATGTTTTGGGGGAGCTGTTTTTT. This translates into CASSSSPGHVLGELFF.